The TCR beta chain under discussion was sequenced for a study of shared clonotypes between healthy human individuals. General study findings and limits: Naive CD4 clonotypes were shared across several donors at roughly 5%. Some clonotypes were shared by all four sorted-subset donors, while others were not shared. The non-shared ones had lower generation probabilities than the shared ones. It was only blood that was sampled, and tissue repertoires likely differ.

With respect to this clone: The antigen is not known.

Trimming cost V 5 bases and J 7 bases, with 18 bases left between them. The germline gives CDR1 SGHTA, CDR2 FQGNSA. This CDR3 region has 15 residues. The authors' processing: ImmunoSEQ yielded junction-only sequences lacking quality scores, so filtering differed. Profiled with immunoSEQ multiplex PCR; TCRdb holds only in-frame clones, not every one. D and trimming were read from the DNA, whereas the V and J calls and clone size are those reported in that table. The sample contains fewer than 200,000 clones, 65% to 70% of which appear only once. This TCR came from a man younger than 45 in good health. This sequence joins TRBV7-2 and TRBJ2-1, with TRBD2 as a possible D gene (5 bases). Input material: memory CD4+ T cells sorted from blood. The subset was: CD45RA-negative fraction. CDR3 sequence reads: CASSQIGLAENEQFF. The CDR3 DNA reads TGTGCCAGCAGCCAAATTGGCCTAGCTGAGAATGAGCAGTTCTTC.